This section outlines one T cell receptor beta chain sequence together with its context. In germline, CDR1 is SGHAT, CDR2 FQNNGV. The CDR3 totals 13 residues. The V gene lost 1 base and the J gene lost 9 bases, with 7 bases spanning the gap. Assay used: immunoSEQ multiplex PCR; TCRdb lists only in-frame clones, some missing. The sample includes tens of thousands of clones, about 90% of them seen just once. The entry originates in a study of Tregs in tolerant kidney transplant recipients. Source material: Tregs from blood. This receptor was taken from a human donor in good health. The V gene is TRBV11-2, the J gene TRBJ1-6; D unresolved. The CDR3 protein is CASSLALSSPLHF. DNA of the CDR3: TGTGCCAGCAGCTTAGCTTTGAGTTCACCCCTCCACTTT.